This T cell receptor beta chain was obtained from a study of cytomegalovirus exposure and HLA in healthy donors. The CDR3 is made up of 16 amino acids. Germline CDR1 and CDR2: MRHNA and SNTAGT. V shed 3 bases, J shed 4 bases, and the junction held 6 bases outside the gene matches. Remarks on this clone: What it binds is unknown.

Study outcomes and limitations: TCR beta V- and J-gene trimming was later associated with a missense DCLRE1C variant.

The study ran its PCR with 60 Vbeta and 13 Jbeta primers. Libraries were prepared by immunoSEQ multiplex PCR; TCRdb keeps only in-frame clonotypes and omits some of them. The data contain roughly 120,000 clones, about 68% of them singletons. The sequenced sample consisted of PBMCs. V and J are TRBV6-4 and TRBJ2-6; 7 bases match TRBD1. The clonotype comes from a woman between 40 and 55 years old in good health and CMV-seropositive. The CDR3 DNA follows: TGTGCCAGCAGTGAGTCCACAGGGGCCGGGGCCAACGTCCTGACTTTC. This gives the protein CASSESTGAGANVLTF.